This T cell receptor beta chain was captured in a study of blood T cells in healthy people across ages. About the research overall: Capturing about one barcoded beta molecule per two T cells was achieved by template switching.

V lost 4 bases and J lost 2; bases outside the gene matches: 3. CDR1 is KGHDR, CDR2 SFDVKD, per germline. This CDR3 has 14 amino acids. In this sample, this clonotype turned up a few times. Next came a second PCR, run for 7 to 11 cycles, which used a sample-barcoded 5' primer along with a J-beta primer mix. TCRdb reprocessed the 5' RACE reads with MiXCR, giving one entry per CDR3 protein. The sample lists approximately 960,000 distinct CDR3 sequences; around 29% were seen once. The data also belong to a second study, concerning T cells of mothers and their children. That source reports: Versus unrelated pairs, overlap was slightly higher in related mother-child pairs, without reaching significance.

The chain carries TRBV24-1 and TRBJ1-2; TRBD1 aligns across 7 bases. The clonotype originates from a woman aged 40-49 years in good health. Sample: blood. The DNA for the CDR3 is TGTGCCACCAGTGACGAGACAGGGAACTATGGCTACACCTTC. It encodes CATSDETGNYGYTF.